Each of the 27 T cell receptor beta chains below was sequenced from the same sample in a study of T cell clonality in common variable immunodeficiency. TCRdb keeps only in-frame clones here, not all; method: immunoSEQ multiplex PCR. This record lists 15,000 to 20,000 clones, none seen once only, and the top ten clones contain around 2.3%. These TCRs' antigens remain unknown. Findings of the study overall: Fewer deletions and N-nucleotide insertions were reportedly seen in common variable immunodeficiency TCR beta sequences.

The sample consisted of peripheral blood mononuclear cells. These receptors were taken from a human donor with common variable immunodeficiency.

This clone was counted between two and nine times. The CDR3 extends 3 residues past the end of the read, so its final part is completed from the germline J gene. The chain has TRBV11-3 and TRBJ2-5; possibly TRBD2 for D (6 bases). Germline CDR1 is SGHNT and CDR2 is YENEEA. Trimming took off 6 bases at V and 4 bases at J, with 18 bases between the two ends. The CDR3 consists of 15 residues. The CDR3 DNA, read in part, is TGTGCCAGCAGTTCGGTGGGGGGTGGGGGAGAGACC. Protein product: CASSSVGGGGET. The complete CDR3 protein is CASSSVGGGGETQYF.

This clone was seen at least ten times. The DNA ends 3 residues before the CDR3 does, and the rest of the CDR3 is filled in from the germline J gene. The V gene is TRBV14, the J gene TRBJ2-1, with TRBD2 matching 7 bases. J lost 3 bases, V lost 1 base, and 6 bases had no gene match. The CDR3 has 16 amino acids. The V gene's germline CDR1 is SGHDN and CDR2 FVKESK. The CDR3 sequence is CASSQVLSSGYNEQFF. Partial CDR3 DNA: TGTGCCAGCAGCCAAGTCTTGTCTAGCGGCTACAATGAG.

In this sample, this clone turned up many times. The read halts 3 residues ahead of the CDR3 end, with the missing end drawn from the germline J gene. This chain connects TRBV11-2 to TRBJ1-5; D may be TRBD1 (5 bases). The V gene's germline CDR1 is SGHAT and CDR2 FQNNGV. The CDR3 spans 15 residues. Trimming took off 0 bases at V and 4 bases at J, with 10 bases between the two ends. This CDR3 is CASSLEARGNQPQHF. Partial CDR3 DNA: TGTGCCAGCAGCTTAGAGGCCCGGGGGAATCAGCCC.

At least ten counts were recorded for this clone. The CDR3 goes on 3 residues after the read ends, and that part is filled in from the germline J gene. This chain connects TRBV19 to TRBJ2-1, with TRBD2 identical over 8 bases. Trimming removed 6 bases from V and 7 bases from J; junction bases left unmatched: 11. Germline assignment: CDR1 LNHDA and CDR2 SQIVND (reference sequence). This CDR3 is 15 amino acids long. The part of the CDR3 DNA that was read is TGTGCCAGTAGCTCCCCGGGCGGGGGGATAAATGAG. It codes for CASSSPGGGINE. The whole CDR3 is CASSSPGGGINEQFF.

In this sample, this clone turned up many times. The read falls 3 residues short of the CDR3 end, and the missing part is taken from the germline J gene. This rearrangement joins TRBV30 to TRBJ1-2; possibly TRBD1 for D (5 bases). V dropped 4 bases and J dropped 2 bases, with 14 bases sitting between them. The CDR3 consists of 14 residues. Germline-derived CDR1 and CDR2 are GTSNPN and SVGIG (reference sequence). The CDR3 region is CAWTLRGYNYGYTF. The sequenced CDR3 bases are TGTGCCTGGACCCTCCGGGGGTACAACTATGGC.

The table lists this clone with many counts. The sequenced fragment ends 3 residues before the CDR3 boundary, so the rest is inferred from the germline J gene. The chain links TRBV15 to TRBJ2-3; 9 bases fit TRBD2. V lost 6 bases to trimming and J lost 5 bases; unmatched junction nucleotides: 9. The CDR3 spans 15 residues. Germline V gene lookup returns CDR1 LNHNV and CDR2 YYDKDF (reference sequence). The CDR3 loop is CATRRAGGPGDTQYF. CDR3 DNA (partial): TGTGCCACCAGGCGTGCGGGAGGGCCTGGAGATACG.

At least ten counts were recorded for this clone. CDR3 bases read: TGTGCCAGTAGGGCGCGGGACAGGGGTTTGGAAAAA. Protein sequence: CASRARDRGLEK. The whole CDR3 sequence is CASRARDRGLEKLFF. V gene TRBV19 combines with J gene TRBJ1-4, with 10 bases matching TRBD1. The CDR3 end falls 3 residues outside the read, so it is completed with the germline J gene. The CDR3 sequence is 15 residues long. The V segment lost 6 bases and the J segment 8 bases; nucleotides outside the gene matches: 9. Germline CDR1 LNHDA, CDR2 SQIVND (reference sequence). The variable domain in full, completed from reference TRBV19 and TRBJ1-4, reads DGGITQSPKYLFRKEGQNVTLSCEQNLNHDAMYWYRQDPGQGLRLIYYSQIVNDFQKGDIAEGYSVSREKKESFPLTVTSAQKNPTAFYLCASRARDRGLEKLFFGSGTQLSVL.

Concerning this clone itself: With the read ending 3 residues before the CDR3 end, the germline J gene is used to fill in that end. The chain recombines TRBV2 with TRBJ2-7, with 10 bases fitting TRBD2. Trimming took 4 bases from V and 1 from J; bases not matched to a gene: 10. The CDR3 sequence is 17 residues long. In germline, CDR1 is SNHLY, CDR2 FYNNEI. CDR3 amino acids: CASSVLNLAGVSYEQYF. Incomplete CDR3 DNA: TGTGCCAGCAGTGTTCTCAATCTAGCGGGAGTATCCTACGAG.

In its sample, this clone was seen many times. The CDR3 is cut off 3 residues early in the read; its end comes from the germline J gene. The chain uses TRBV19 and TRBJ2-1, with unresolved D. This CDR3 contains 15 residues. Trimming took off 5 bases at V and 2 bases at J, with 13 bases between the two ends. Germline V gives CDR1 LNHDA, CDR2 SQIVND (reference sequence). CDR3 sequence: CASSPFRDTYNEQFF. The CDR3 DNA, read in part, is TGTGCCAGTAGTCCCTTTCGTGACACCTACAATGAG.

In its sample, this clone was seen many times. With the read ending 3 residues before the CDR3 end, the germline J gene is used to fill in that end. The chain combines TRBV19 with TRBJ1-5; D gene uncertain. The germline CDR1 and CDR2 sequences are LNHDA and SQIVND (reference sequence). CDR3 length: 12 residues. The V end lost 3 bases, the J end lost 5 bases, and 5 bases lay between the germline ends. This CDR3 is CASSILYQPQHF. The sequenced CDR3 bases are TGTGCCAGTAGTATCTTATATCAGCCC.

A note on this clone: The read falls 3 residues short of the CDR3 end, and the missing part is taken from the germline J gene. The gene calls are TRBV19 and TRBJ1-1; no definite D call. Germline CDR1 LNHDA, CDR2 SQIVND (reference sequence). This CDR3 is 15 amino acids long. Between the trimmed V and J ends, which lost 6 bases and 0 bases, there was a span of 14 bases. The CDR3 is CASRPKGGVNTEAFF. The covered CDR3 bases are TGTGCCAGTAGGCCCAAGGGCGGGGTGAACACTGAA.

This clone was counted only a few times. The sequence runs out 3 residues before the end of the CDR3; the remainder is reconstructed from the germline J gene. This rearrangement joins TRBV18 to TRBJ2-1; 8 bases are shared with TRBD2. The germline gives CDR1 KGHSH, CDR2 LQKENI. The CDR3 sequence is 15 residues long. Germline trimming cut 2 bases from V and 5 bases from J; bases unmatched to any gene: 5. CDR3 sequence: CASSPRGGGNNEQFF. The CDR3 DNA, read in part, is TGTGCCAGCTCACCAAGAGGCGGGGGGAACAATGAG.

This clone came up a few times. The sequenced CDR3 bases are TGTGCCAGCTCAGCCAGGGGCGGCCCAGCTGGGAACACTGAA. This codes for CASSARGGPAGNTE. The entire CDR3 sequence reads CASSARGGPAGNTEAFF. The V gene is TRBV18, the J gene TRBJ1-1; perhaps TRBD1 as D (6 bases). The CDR3 end falls 3 residues outside the read, so it is completed with the germline J gene. Germline V gene lookup returns CDR1 KGHSH and CDR2 LQKENI. There are 17 residues in the CDR3. V was cut by 5 bases and J by 1 base, with 20 bases left in between.

This clone was observed many times. With the read ending 3 residues before the CDR3 end, the germline J gene is used to fill in that end. This chain connects TRBV4-1 to TRBJ1-1, with no clear D. The V end lost 2 bases, the J end lost 4 bases, and 14 bases lay between the germline ends. From germline, CDR1 is MGHRA and CDR2 YSYEKL. This CDR3 is built from 15 residues. The CDR3 DNA, read in part, is TGCGCCAGCAGCCAAAGTGTTGGAGGGTCCACTGAA. Translating gives CASSQSVGGSTE. The complete CDR3 reads CASSQSVGGSTEAFF.

The sample holds many counts of this clone. The CDR3 goes on 3 residues after the read ends, and that part is filled in from the germline J gene. Other DNA sequences from this sample encode an identical CDR3 as well. The rearrangement links TRBV18 to TRBJ2-7; TRBD2 aligns across 9 bases. The J segment lost 6 bases and the V segment lost 3 bases, leaving 6 bases of the junction unmatched. The CDR3 is 14 residues long. The V gene's germline CDR1 is KGHSH and CDR2 LQKENI. The sequenced part of the CDR3 DNA is TGTGCCAGCTCACCGGGACTAGCAGGAGTCGAG. Its translation: CASSPGLAGVE. The entire CDR3 is CASSPGLAGVEQYF.

Concerning this clone: A much larger clone lies one base from this, so it may be a read error. Incomplete CDR3 DNA: TGTGCCAGCAGGGAAGGGTCGCGCGAG. This codes for CASREGSRE. The CDR3, in full, reads CASREGSREQYF. The chain links TRBV6-1 to TRBJ2-7; D unresolved. The observed sequence ends 3 residues before the CDR3 terminus, with the missing tail filled in from the germline J gene. Looked up from germline, CDR1 is MNHNS and CDR2 is SASEGT. CDR3 size: 12 residues.

In its sample, this clone was seen many times. The CDR3 goes on 3 residues after the read ends, and that part is filled in from the germline J gene. J is TRBJ2-2 and V is TRBV7-2; TRBD2 might be the D (5 bases). V was shortened by 5 bases and J by 7 bases, with 17 bases between the two germline ends. The length of the CDR3 is 15 residues. Germline CDR1 and CDR2: SGHTA and FQGNSA. CDR3 DNA (partial): TGTGCCAGCAGCCCACTTTTGAGAGGGTTCGGGGAG. Its translation: CASSPLLRGFGE. In full, the CDR3 reads CASSPLLRGFGELFF. Full variable domain (remainder filled in from reference TRBV7-2 and TRBJ2-2): GAGVSQSPSNKVTEKGKDVELRCDPISGHTALYWYRQSLGQGLEFLIYFQGNSAPDKSGLPSDRFSAERTGGSVSTLTIQRTQQEDSAVYLCASSPLLRGFGELFFGEGSRLTVL.

This clone appeared many times. Read data end 3 residues before the CDR3 end; the end is taken from the germline J gene. The chain uses TRBV5-1 and TRBJ1-2; unclear D gene. Trimming took off 4 bases at V and 0 bases at J, with 10 bases between the two ends. CDR1 is SGHRS, CDR2 YFSETQ, per germline. The CDR3 runs 14 residues. The covered CDR3 bases are TGCGCCAGCAGCCCCGACACAGCTAACTATGGC. Translation gives CASSPDTANYG. The full CDR3 reads CASSPDTANYGYTF.

This clone has ten or more counts. From the germline J gene comes the end of the CDR3, since the read stops 3 residues before it. J is TRBJ2-5 and V is TRBV5-1; D call uncertain. Between the trimmed V and J ends, which lost 3 bases and 0 bases, there was a span of 12 bases. Germline CDR1 SGHRS, CDR2 YFSETQ. The CDR3 covers 15 residues. CDR3 bases read: TGCGCCAGCAGCTCTCAGACCGGGTACCAAGAGACC. Its protein is CASSSQTGYQET. The whole CDR3 sequence is CASSSQTGYQETQYF.

This clone was counted ten times or more. The read finishes 3 residues shy of the CDR3 end, and the germline J gene is used to complete it. This rearrangement joins TRBV11-3 to TRBJ2-5; D tentatively fits TRBD1 or TRBD2 (5 bases each). V was shortened by 1 base and J by 5 bases, with 14 bases between the two germline ends. In germline, CDR1 is SGHNT, CDR2 YENEEA. The CDR3 is 15 residues long. The CDR3 sequence: CASSLGEGIAETQYF. Incomplete CDR3 DNA: TGTGCCAGCAGCTTAGGAGAGGGGATCGCGGAGACC. The full variable domain, completed using reference TRBV11-3 and TRBJ2-5, is EAGVVQSPRYKIIEKKQPVAFWCNPISGHNTLYWYLQNLGQGPELLIRYENEEAVDDSQLPKDRFSAERLKGVDSTLKIQPAELGDSAVYLCASSLGEGIAETQYFGPGTRLLVL.

This clone was counted ten times or more. The read falls 3 residues short of the CDR3 end, and the missing part is taken from the germline J gene. V usage is TRBV29-1 and J usage is TRBJ1-1, with 9 positions matching TRBD1. This CDR3 has 14 residues. The junction had 10 bases not matched to a gene; V was cut back by 4 bases and J by 7 bases. Germline V gives CDR1 SQVTM, CDR2 ANQGSEA. The sequenced part of the CDR3 DNA is TGCAGCGTTGTGGAGGGACAGGGTTTCGGTGAA. This encodes CSVVEGQGFGE. The whole CDR3 protein reads CSVVEGQGFGEAFF.

Note on this clone: Read coverage stops 3 residues before the CDR3 terminus; the germline J gene supplies the remainder. The rearrangement joins TRBV20-1 to TRBJ1-1, with a possible D match to TRBD1 (6 bases). The CDR3 extends over 13 amino acids. V was clipped by 6 bases and J by 4 bases, with 15 bases between them. Per the germline V gene, CDR1 is DFQATT and CDR2 is SNEGSKA (reference sequence). The CDR3 bases that were read are TGCAGTGCGCGTACAGGGTCCTCCACTGAA. Translated, it gives CSARTGSSTE. The entire CDR3 reads CSARTGSSTEAFF.

This clone was detected ten times or more. Coverage ceases 3 residues before the CDR3 finishes, and the germline J gene fills in the end. The chain combines TRBV19 with TRBJ2-7, with D possibly TRBD1 on 6 matching bases. V was pared by 4 bases and J by 0 bases, with 13 bases between. The CDR3 covers 15 residues. Per germline, CDR1 LNHDA and CDR2 SQIVND (reference sequence). The CDR3 protein is CASSRGTPNSYEQYF. The covered CDR3 bases are TGTGCCAGTAGTAGAGGGACACCAAACTCCTACGAG.

Relative to its sample, this clone is medium-sized. The read stops 3 residues short of the end of the CDR3; the missing end is completed from the germline J gene. This rearrangement joins TRBV5-1 to TRBJ2-2, with 8 bases aligning to TRBD1. The germline V gene has CDR1 SGHRS and CDR2 YFSETQ. The CDR3 runs to 15 residues. V lost 3 bases and J lost 6; bases outside the gene matches: 7. The CDR3 bases that were read are TGCGCCAGCAGCTCCCCAGGGGGCGGATCCGGGGAG. It yields the protein CASSSPGGGSGE. The entire CDR3 reads CASSSPGGGSGELFF.

In its sample, this clone was seen many times. The CDR3 end is not reached by the read, which stops 3 residues before it; the germline J gene fills it in. The genes are TRBV20-1 and TRBJ2-7; tentatively, D is TRBD1 (5 bases). Trimming removed 6 bases at V and 4 bases at J, with 19 bases between. Germline values: CDR1 DFQATT, CDR2 SNEGSKA (reference sequence). The CDR3 is 14 residues long. CDR3 protein: CSAKGPTPPYEQYF. Partial CDR3 DNA: TGCAGTGCGAAGGGGCCGACTCCTCCTTACGAG.

This clone was seen many times. The CDR3 end lies 3 residues beyond the end of the read and is filled in from the germline J gene. Distinct nucleotide sequences in the sample also encode this CDR3. The chain combines TRBV20-1 with TRBJ2-1, with 12 positions matching TRBD2. Germline loops: CDR1 DFQATT, CDR2 SNEGSKA (reference sequence). Losses at the gene ends were 1 base for V and 7 bases for J; bases not matched to a gene: 8. The CDR3 covers 16 residues. The CDR3 loop reads CSARVIRTSGKNEQFF. CDR3 DNA (partial): TGCAGTGCTAGAGTAATTCGGACTAGCGGGAAGAATGAG.

This clone is medium-sized. The sequence runs out 3 residues before the end of the CDR3; the remainder is reconstructed from the germline J gene. This chain joins TRBV30 and TRBJ2-5; 8 nucleotides align to TRBD2. Per germline, CDR1 GTSNPN and CDR2 SVGIG (reference sequence). The CDR3 runs to 14 residues. V trimming: 0 bases; J trimming: 7 bases; junction bases outside the gene matches: 7. The sequenced part of the CDR3 DNA is TGTGCCTGGAGTGTGGTAGCGGGAAAAGGGACC. Amino acids: CAWSVVAGKGT. The full CDR3 protein reads CAWSVVAGKGTQYF.